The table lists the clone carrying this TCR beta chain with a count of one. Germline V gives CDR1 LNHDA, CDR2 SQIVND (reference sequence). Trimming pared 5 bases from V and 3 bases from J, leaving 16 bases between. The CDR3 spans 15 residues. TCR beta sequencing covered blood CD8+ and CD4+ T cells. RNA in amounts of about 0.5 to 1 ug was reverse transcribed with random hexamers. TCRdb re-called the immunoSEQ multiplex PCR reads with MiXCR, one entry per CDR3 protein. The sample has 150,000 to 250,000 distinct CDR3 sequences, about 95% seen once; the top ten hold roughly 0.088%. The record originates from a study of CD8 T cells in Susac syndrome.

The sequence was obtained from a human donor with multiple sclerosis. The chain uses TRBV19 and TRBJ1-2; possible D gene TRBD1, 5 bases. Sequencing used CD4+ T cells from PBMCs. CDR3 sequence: CASSGVGQGDYGYTF. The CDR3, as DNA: TGTGCCAGTAGTGGAGTGGGGCAGGGAGACTATGGCTACACCTTC.